This T cell receptor beta chain was sequenced for a study of PD-1 blockade in mismatch repair-deficient tumors. The V end was cut by 5 bases, the J end by 0 bases, with 8 bases between. This CDR3 spans 14 amino acids. Germline CDR1 is LNHDA and CDR2 is SQIVND (reference sequence). The repertoire was sequenced with immunoSEQ multiplex PCR; TCRdb's copy has only in-frame clones and lacks some. Of 65,000 to 80,000 clones in the sample, approximately 80% were seen once. The chain is built from TRBV19 and TRBJ1-5; perhaps TRBD1 as D (5 bases). The sample consisted of peripheral blood, taken 2 weeks after starting pembrolizumab. This receptor was taken from an adult with mismatch repair-deficient cancer. The CDR3 nucleotides are TGTGCCAGTAGTTGGGGACCTAGCAATCAGCCCCAGCATTTT. Its translation is CASSWGPSNQPQHF. The full variable domain, its missing parts supplied by reference TRBV19 and TRBJ1-5, is DGGITQSPKYLFRKEGQNVTLSCEQNLNHDAMYWYRQDPGQGLRLIYYSQIVNDFQKGDIAEGYSVSREKKESFPLTVTSAQKNPTAFYLCASSWGPSNQPQHFGDGTRLSIL.